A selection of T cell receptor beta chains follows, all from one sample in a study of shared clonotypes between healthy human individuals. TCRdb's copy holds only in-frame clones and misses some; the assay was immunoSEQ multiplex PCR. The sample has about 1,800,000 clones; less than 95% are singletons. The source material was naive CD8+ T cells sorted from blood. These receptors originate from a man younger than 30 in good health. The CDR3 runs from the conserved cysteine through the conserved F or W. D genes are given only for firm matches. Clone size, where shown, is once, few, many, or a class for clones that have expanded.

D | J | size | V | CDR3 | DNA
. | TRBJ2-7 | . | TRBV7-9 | CASSPGLLYEQYF | TGTGCCAGCAGCCCGGGACTTCTCTACGAGCAGTACTTC
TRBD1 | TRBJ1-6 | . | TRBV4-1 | CASSHQTGNYGSPLHF | TGCGCCAGCAGCCACCAGACAGGGAATTACGGATCACCCCTCCACTTT
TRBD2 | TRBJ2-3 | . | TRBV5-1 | CASSLWSGVSTDTQYF | TGCGCCAGCAGCTTGTGGAGCGGGGTTAGCACAGATACGCAGTATTTT
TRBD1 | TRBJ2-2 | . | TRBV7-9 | CASSPDRFTGELFF | TGTGCCAGCAGCCCGGACAGGTTCACCGGGGAGCTGTTTTTT
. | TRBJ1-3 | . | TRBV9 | CASSGGQRSGNTIYF | TGTGCCAGCAGCGGCGGACAGAGGTCTGGAAACACCATATATTTT
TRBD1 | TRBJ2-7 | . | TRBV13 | CASSSNMDRDSPYEQYF | TGTGCCAGCAGCTCGAACATGGACAGGGATTCGCCCTACGAGCAGTACTTC
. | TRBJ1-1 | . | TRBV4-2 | CASSQDWGTEAFF | TGTGCCAGCAGCCAAGATTGGGGTACTGAAGCTTTCTTT
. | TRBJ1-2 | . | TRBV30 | CAWSQGSYTF | TGTGCCTGGAGCCAGGGGAGCTACACCTTC
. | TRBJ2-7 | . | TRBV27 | CASTSAQGTNYEQYF | TGTGCCAGCACTTCCGCACAGGGAACCAACTACGAGCAGTACTTC
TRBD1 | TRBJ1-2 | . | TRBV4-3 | CASSQDLGQGYGYTF | TGCGCCAGCAGCCAAGATTTAGGACAGGGCTATGGCTACACCTTC
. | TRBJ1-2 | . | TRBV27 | CASSLAGSGGYTF | TGTGCCAGCAGTTTAGCGGGGAGTGGTGGCTACACCTTC
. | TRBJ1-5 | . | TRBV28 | CASSTGPEYYSNQPQHF | TGTGCCAGCAGCACGGGCCCCGAATACTATAGCAATCAGCCCCAGCATTTT
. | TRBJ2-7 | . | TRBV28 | CATTPPGTDSYEQYF | TGTGCCACCACCCCTCCCGGGACGGACTCCTACGAGCAGTACTTC
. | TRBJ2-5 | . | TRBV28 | CASSLTGTQETQYF | TGTGCCAGCAGTTTAACCGGGACCCAAGAGACCCAGTACTTC
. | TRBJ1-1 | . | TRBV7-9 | CASSLGMAGTEAFF | TGTGCCAGCAGCTTAGGTATGGCCGGCACTGAAGCTTTCTTT
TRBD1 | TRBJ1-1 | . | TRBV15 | CATSNANDRELRKNTEAFF | TGTGCCACCAGCAATGCTAACGACAGGGAGCTCCGTAAAAACACTGAAGCTTTCTTT
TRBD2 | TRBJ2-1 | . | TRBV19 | CASSGRGSSYNEQFF | TGTGCCAGTAGCGGGAGGGGGAGCTCCTACAATGAGCAGTTCTTC
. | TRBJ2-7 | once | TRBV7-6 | CASSRGDTYEQYF | TGTGCCAGCAGCCGAGGGGACACCTACGAGCAGTACTTC
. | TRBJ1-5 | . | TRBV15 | CATATDSNQPQHF | TGTGCCACCGCGACGGATAGCAATCAGCCCCAGCATTTT
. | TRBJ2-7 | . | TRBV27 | CASRPTSSYEQYF | TGTGCCAGCAGACCGACTAGCTCCTACGAGCAGTACTTC
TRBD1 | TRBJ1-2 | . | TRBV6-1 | CASSGDRSYGYTF | TGTGCCAGCAGTGGGGACAGGTCCTATGGCTACACCTTC
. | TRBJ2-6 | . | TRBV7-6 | CASSLGPRANVLTF | TGTGCCAGCAGCTTAGGGCCGAGGGCCAACGTCCTGACTTTC
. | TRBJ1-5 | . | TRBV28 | CASSHNQPQHF | TGTGCCAGCAGCCATAATCAGCCCCAGCATTTT
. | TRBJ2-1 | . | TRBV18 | CASLGLTSRYNEQFF | TGTGCCAGCCTAGGACTGACCTCAAGATACAATGAGCAGTTCTTC
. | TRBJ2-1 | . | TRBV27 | CASSFVGANEQFF | TGTGCCAGCAGTTTTGTAGGTGCCAATGAGCAGTTCTTC
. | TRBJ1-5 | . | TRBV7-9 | CASSLVQGYQPQHF | TGTGCCAGCAGCTTAGTGCAGGGCTATCAGCCCCAGCATTTT
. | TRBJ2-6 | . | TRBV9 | CASSPSPGAGANVLTF | TGTGCCAGCAGCCCCTCCCCCGGGGCTGGGGCCAACGTCCTGACTTTC
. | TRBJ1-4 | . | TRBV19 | CASSIENEKLFF | TGTGCCAGTAGTATAGAGAATGAAAAACTGTTTTTT
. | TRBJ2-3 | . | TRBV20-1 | CSARTDYTQYF | TGCAGTGCTAGAACAGACTATACGCAGTATTTT
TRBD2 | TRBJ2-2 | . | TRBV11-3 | CASSGRLAGGTGELFF | TGTGCCAGCAGCGGGCGACTAGCGGGAGGGACCGGGGAGCTGTTTTTT
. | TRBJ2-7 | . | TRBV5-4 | CASSLDGSSYEQYF | TGTGCCAGCAGCCTGGACGGCAGCTCCTACGAGCAGTACTTC
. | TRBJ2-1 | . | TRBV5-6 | CASSPGQREQFF | TGTGCCAGCAGCCCAGGACAGCGTGAGCAGTTCTTC
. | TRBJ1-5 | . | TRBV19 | CASSLARGPNQPQHF | TGTGCCAGTAGCCTAGCTCGGGGGCCCAATCAGCCCCAGCATTTT
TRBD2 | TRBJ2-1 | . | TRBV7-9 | CASSILAGGPSEQFF | TGTGCCAGCAGCATACTAGCGGGGGGGCCAAGTGAGCAGTTCTTC
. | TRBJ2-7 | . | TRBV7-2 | CASSIPGHLKEQYF | TGTGCCAGCAGCATTCCGGGCCACTTAAAGGAGCAGTACTTC
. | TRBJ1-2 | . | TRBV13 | CASSGHREGVLEVRTPGYGYTF | TGTGCCAGCAGCGGCCACAGGGAGGGAGTACTTGAGGTACGCACGCCCGGATATGGCTACACCTTC
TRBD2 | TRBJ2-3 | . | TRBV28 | CASSKGTSGGVYGTDTQYF | TGTGCCAGCAGTAAAGGGACTAGCGGGGGGGTCTACGGCACAGATACGCAGTATTTT
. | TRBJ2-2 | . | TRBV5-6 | CASSLEEWVTGELFF | TGTGCCAGCAGCTTGGAGGAGTGGGTCACCGGGGAGCTGTTTTTT